The source of this T cell receptor (beta chain) is a study of beta chain features in type 1 diabetes. Researchers reported sorting CD4+ naive, central memory, regulatory and stem cell-like memory cells via CD45RO/CCR7/CD25/CD127/CD95/CD27. This CDR3 has 16 residues. Germline V gene sequence: CDR1 MGHRA, CDR2 YSYEKL. V gave up 4 bases and J gave up 1 base, with 16 bases separating them. Study-level results: Shortening of TCRB CDR3s, moderate but significant, appeared in all four CD4+ subsets of Type 1 diabetes patients.

This clone showed up just a few times. Its specificity is not known. Sequencing targeted expressed TCRB transcripts, as all isolated RNA had been reverse transcribed. Produced via immunoSEQ multiplex PCR; TCRdb's table is partial and in-frame only. There are hundreds of thousands of clones in the sample; about 15% occur only once, and roughly 0.015% lies in the top ten. V gene TRBV4-1 combines with J gene TRBJ2-5, with D perhaps TRBD1 (5 bases). This receptor was identified in a man aged 18 to 30 with type 1 diabetes. Input material: naive CD4+ T cells from blood. The CDR3 spells CASSPPRLGAQETQYF. CDR3 nucleotide sequence: TGCGCCAGCAGCCCCCCACGACTTGGGGCCCAAGAGACCCAGTACTTC.